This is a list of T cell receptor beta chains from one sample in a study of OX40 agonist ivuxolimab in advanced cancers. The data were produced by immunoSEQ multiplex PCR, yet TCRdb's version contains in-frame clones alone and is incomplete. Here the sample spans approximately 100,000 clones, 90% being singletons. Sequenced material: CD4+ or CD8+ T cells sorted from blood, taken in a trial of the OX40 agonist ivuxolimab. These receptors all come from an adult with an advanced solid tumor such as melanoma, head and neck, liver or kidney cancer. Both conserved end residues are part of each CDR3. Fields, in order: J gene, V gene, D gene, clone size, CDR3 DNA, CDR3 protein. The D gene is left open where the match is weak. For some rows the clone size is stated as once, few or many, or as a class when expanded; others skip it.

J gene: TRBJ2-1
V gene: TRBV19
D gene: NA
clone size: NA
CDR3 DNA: TGTGCCAGTAGTATTGCGCGCTTACCCCCCCTAAATGAGCAGTTCTTC
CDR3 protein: CASSIARLPPLNEQFF

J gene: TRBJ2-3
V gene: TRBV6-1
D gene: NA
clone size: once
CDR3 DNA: TGTGCCAGCAGTGAACAGGGACCGGCAGATACGCAGTATTTT
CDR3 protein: CASSEQGPADTQYF

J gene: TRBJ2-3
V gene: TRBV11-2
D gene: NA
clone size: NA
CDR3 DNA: TGTGCCAGCAGCTTAGCCCAAGCGGGCCCTTCACAGAATACGCAGTATTTT
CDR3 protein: CASSLAQAGPSQNTQYF

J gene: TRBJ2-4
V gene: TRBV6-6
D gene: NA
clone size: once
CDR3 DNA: TGTGCCAGCACCCCGTGGGGAACCAACAAAAACATTCAGTACTTC
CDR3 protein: CASTPWGTNKNIQYF

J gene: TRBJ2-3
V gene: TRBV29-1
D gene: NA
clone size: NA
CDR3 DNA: TGCAGCGTCTGGGGGCAGATCCGCACAGATACGCAGTATTTT
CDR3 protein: CSVWGQIRTDTQYF

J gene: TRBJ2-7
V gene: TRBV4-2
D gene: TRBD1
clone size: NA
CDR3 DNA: TGTGCCAGCAGCCAACCCGGGACAGGGGGCGGCGAGCAGTACTTC
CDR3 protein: CASSQPGTGGGEQYF

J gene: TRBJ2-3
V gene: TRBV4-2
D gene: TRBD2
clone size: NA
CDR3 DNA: TGTGCCAGCAGCCAAAGCACTAGCGGGAGCCGCGATACGCAGTATTTT
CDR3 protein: CASSQSTSGSRDTQYF

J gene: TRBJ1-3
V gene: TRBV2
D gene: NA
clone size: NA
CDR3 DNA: TGTGCCAGGGATGCTGTAACAGGTGGAAACACCATATATTTT
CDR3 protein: CARDAVTGGNTIYF

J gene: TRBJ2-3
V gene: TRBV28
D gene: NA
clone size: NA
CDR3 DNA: TGTGCCAGCAGTCACTACAGTGAGGCAGGGCAGACGAAGGCAGATACGCAGTATTTT
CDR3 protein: CASSHYSEAGQTKADTQYF

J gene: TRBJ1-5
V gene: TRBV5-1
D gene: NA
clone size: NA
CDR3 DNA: TGCGCCAGCAGCTTTGGGGGGGAGAGCAATCAGCCCCAGCATTTT
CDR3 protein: CASSFGGESNQPQHF

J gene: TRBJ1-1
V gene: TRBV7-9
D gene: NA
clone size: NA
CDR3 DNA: TGTGCCAGCAGCCGGGCAGGGACTGAAGCTTTCTTT
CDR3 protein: CASSRAGTEAFF

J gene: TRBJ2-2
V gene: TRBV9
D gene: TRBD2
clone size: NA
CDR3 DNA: TGTGCCAGCAGCGAGACTAGCGGGCCCACCGGGGAGCTGTTTTTT
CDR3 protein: CASSETSGPTGELFF

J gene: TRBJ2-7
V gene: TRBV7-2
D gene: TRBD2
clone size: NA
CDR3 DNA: TGTGCCAGCAGCTTAGTTCCTAGCGGGGTAAAGGGGTACGAGCAGTACTTC
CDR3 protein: CASSLVPSGVKGYEQYF

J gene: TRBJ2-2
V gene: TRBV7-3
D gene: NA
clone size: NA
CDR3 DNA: TGTGCCAGACTTTTGGGAGGTCTGAACACCGGGGAGCTGTTTTTT
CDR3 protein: CARLLGGLNTGELFF

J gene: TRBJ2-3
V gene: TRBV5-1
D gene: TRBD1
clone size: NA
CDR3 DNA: TGCGCCAGCAGCTTGGATAGTAGGACAGGGATTTTGGATACGCAGTATTTT
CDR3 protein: CASSLDSRTGILDTQYF

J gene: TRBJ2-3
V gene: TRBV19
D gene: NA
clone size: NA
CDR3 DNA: TGTGCCAGTAGTATAGAGCGGGATACGCAGTATTTT
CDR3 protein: CASSIERDTQYF

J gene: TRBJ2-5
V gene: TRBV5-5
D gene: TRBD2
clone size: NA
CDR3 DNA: TGTGCCAGCAGTAGCGGGAGTCTGGAGACCCAGTACTTC
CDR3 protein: CASSSGSLETQYF

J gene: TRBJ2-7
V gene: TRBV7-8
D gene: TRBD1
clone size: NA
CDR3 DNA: TGTGCCAGCAGCTTAGTGAGGAGACAGGGGATTTCCGAGCAGTACTTC
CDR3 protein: CASSLVRRQGISEQYF

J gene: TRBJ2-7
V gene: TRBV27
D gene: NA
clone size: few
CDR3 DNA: TGTGCCAGCAGTTTAGTGGGGTTAGGGACCTACGAGCAGTACTTC
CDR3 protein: CASSLVGLGTYEQYF

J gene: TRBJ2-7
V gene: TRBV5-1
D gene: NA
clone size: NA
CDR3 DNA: TGCGCCAGCAGCTTCGGGACGACGTACGAGCAGTACTTC
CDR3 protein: CASSFGTTYEQYF

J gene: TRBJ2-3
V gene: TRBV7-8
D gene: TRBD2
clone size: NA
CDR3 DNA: TGTGCCAGCAGCACTCTAGCGGGAGTAATCACAGATACGCAGTATTTT
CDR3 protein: CASSTLAGVITDTQYF

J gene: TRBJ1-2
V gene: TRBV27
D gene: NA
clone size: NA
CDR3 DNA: TGTGCCAGCAGAGGCACGGATAACTATGGCTACACCTTC
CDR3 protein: CASRGTDNYGYTF

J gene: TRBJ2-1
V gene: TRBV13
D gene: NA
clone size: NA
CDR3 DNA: TGTGCCAGCAGCTCGCTCCCTGGGGTCTACAATGAGCAGTTCTTC
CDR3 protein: CASSSLPGVYNEQFF

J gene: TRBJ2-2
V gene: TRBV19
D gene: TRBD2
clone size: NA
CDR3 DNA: TGTGCCAGTAGACGCGGACTAGCGGCAAACACCGGGGAGCTGTTTTTT
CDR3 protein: CASRRGLAANTGELFF

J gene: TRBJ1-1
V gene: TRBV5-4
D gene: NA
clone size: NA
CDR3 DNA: TGTGCCAGCAGCTCGACGTGGTCCGGGGACACTGAAGCTTTCTTT
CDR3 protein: CASSSTWSGDTEAFF

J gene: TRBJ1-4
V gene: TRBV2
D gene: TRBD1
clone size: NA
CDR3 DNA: TGTGCCAGCAGTGAACCCAGGGGGAGGGACAGGGGGCCGAGCGGTCACAATGAAAAACTGTTTTTT
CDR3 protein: CASSEPRGRDRGPSGHNEKLFF

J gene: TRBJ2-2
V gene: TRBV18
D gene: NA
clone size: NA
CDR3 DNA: TGTGCCAGCTCACCGTGGGACCTCACCGGGGAGCTGTTTTTT
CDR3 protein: CASSPWDLTGELFF

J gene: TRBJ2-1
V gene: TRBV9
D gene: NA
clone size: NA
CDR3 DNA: TGTGCCAGCAGCAAATACCGGGACCCCAATGAGCAGTTCTTC
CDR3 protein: CASSKYRDPNEQFF

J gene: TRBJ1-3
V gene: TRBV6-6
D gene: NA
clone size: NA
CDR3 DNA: TGTGCCAGCAGTTCGCCAGGGAAAGGAAACACCATATATTTT
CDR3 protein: CASSSPGKGNTIYF

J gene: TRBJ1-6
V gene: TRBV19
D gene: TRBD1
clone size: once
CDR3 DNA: TGTGCCAGTAGTTTACGACAGGGAAATTCACCCCTCCACTTT
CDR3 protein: CASSLRQGNSPLHF

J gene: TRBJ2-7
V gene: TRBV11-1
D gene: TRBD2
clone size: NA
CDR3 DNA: TGTGCCAGCAGCTTAGAGCTAGCGGGCTATACCTACGAGCAGTACTTC
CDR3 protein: CASSLELAGYTYEQYF

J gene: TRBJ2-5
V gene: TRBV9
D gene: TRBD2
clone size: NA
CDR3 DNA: TGTGCCAGCAGCGTAGGGCGGGGGGAGACCCAGTACTTC
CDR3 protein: CASSVGRGETQYF

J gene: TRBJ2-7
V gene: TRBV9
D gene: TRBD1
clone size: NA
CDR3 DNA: TGTGCCAGCAGCGGGGCCGGGACAGGGGGCAACGAGCAGTACTTC
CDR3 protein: CASSGAGTGGNEQYF

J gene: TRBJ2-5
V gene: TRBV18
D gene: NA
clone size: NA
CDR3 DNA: TGTGCCAGCTCACCACCGCAAGGGTACCAAGAGACCCAGTACTTC
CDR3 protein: CASSPPQGYQETQYF

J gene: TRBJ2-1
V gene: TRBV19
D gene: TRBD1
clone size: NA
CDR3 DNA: TGTGCCAGTAGTCCCTGGACAGGGTCGGGTGAGCAGTTCTTC
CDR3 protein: CASSPWTGSGEQFF

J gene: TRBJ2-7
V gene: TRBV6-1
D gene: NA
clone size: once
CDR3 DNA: TGTGCCAGCAGTAAAGACAGGGGAGGGTACGAGCAGTACTTC
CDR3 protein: CASSKDRGGYEQYF

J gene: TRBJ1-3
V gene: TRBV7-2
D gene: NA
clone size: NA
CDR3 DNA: TGTGCCAGCAGCGTTCGGGGGACCCCTGGAAACACCATATATTTT
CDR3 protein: CASSVRGTPGNTIYF

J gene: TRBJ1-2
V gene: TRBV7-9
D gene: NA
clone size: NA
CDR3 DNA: TGTGCCAGCAGTCTGGACAGTCCGTATGGCTACACCTTC
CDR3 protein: CASSLDSPYGYTF

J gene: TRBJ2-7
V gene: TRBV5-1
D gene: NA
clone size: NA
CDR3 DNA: TGCGCCAGCAGCTTGGCCCACGAGCAGTACTTC
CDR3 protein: CASSLAHEQYF

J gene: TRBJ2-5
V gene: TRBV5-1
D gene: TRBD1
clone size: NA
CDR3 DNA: TGCGCCAGCAGCTTCACAGGGGGAGAGACCCAGTACTTC
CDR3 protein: CASSFTGGETQYF

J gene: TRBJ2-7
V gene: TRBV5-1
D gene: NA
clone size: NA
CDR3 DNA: TGCGCCAGCAGGGGGGCCTCCTACGAGCAGTACTTC
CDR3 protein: CASRGASYEQYF

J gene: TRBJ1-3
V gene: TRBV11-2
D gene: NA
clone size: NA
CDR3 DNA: TGTGCCAGCAGCTTTGGCGTCTTCTCTGGAAACACCATATATTTT
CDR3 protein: CASSFGVFSGNTIYF

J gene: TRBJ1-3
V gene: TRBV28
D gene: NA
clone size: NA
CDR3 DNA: TGTGCCAGCAGTTTATCTACGGGTACTGGAAACACCATATATTTT
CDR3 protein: CASSLSTGTGNTIYF

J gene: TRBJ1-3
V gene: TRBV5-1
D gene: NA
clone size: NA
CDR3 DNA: TGCGCCAGCAGCTGGGTCGGTTACCTGGGGCGGTCATCTGGAAACACCATATATTTT
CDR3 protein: CASSWVGYLGRSSGNTIYF

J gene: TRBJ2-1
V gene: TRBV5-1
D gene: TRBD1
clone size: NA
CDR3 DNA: TGCGCCAGCAGCCGAGACAGGGATGAGCAGTTCTTC
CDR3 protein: CASSRDRDEQFF

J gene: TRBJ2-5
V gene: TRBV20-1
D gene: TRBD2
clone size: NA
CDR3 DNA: TGCAGTGCTGTCGGGGGGGAGGCCCAGTACTTC
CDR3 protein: CSAVGGEAQYF

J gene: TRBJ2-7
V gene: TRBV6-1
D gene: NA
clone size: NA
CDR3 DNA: TGTGCCAGCAGTTTCCGTACGGGCCTCTACGAGCAGTACTTC
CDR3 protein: CASSFRTGLYEQYF

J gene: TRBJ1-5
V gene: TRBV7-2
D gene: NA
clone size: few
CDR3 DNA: TGTGCCAGCAGCTTCGGACCCAATCAGCCCCAGCATTTT
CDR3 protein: CASSFGPNQPQHF

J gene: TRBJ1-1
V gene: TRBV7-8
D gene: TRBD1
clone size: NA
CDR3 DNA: TGTGCCAGCAGCGAGTCTATTGACAGGGCACTGGAGTGGTATATCACTGAAGCTTTCTTT
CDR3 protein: CASSESIDRALEWYITEAFF

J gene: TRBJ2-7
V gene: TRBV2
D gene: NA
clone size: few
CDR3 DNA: TGTGCCAGCAGTGAAGGGCTAGGCCCCTACGAGCAGTACTTC
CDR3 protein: CASSEGLGPYEQYF

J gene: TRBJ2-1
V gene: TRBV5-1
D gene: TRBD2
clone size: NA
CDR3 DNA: TGCGCCAGCAGCTTAAGGCGGGAGGGAGGTGAGCAGTTCTTC
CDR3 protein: CASSLRREGGEQFF

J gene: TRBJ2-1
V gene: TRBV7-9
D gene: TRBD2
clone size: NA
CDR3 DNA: TGTGCCAGCCGACCCCTGGGGCTAGCGGAGACTGGCGATGAGCAGTTCTTC
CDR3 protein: CASRPLGLAETGDEQFF

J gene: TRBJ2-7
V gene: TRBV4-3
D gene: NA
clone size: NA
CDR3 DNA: TGCGCCAGCAGCCAAGAAGCGGTAAATGGGTACGAGCAGTACTTC
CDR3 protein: CASSQEAVNGYEQYF

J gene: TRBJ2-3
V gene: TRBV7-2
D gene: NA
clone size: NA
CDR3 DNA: TGTGCCAGCAGCCCTCGCACAGATACGCAGTATTTT
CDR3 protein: CASSPRTDTQYF